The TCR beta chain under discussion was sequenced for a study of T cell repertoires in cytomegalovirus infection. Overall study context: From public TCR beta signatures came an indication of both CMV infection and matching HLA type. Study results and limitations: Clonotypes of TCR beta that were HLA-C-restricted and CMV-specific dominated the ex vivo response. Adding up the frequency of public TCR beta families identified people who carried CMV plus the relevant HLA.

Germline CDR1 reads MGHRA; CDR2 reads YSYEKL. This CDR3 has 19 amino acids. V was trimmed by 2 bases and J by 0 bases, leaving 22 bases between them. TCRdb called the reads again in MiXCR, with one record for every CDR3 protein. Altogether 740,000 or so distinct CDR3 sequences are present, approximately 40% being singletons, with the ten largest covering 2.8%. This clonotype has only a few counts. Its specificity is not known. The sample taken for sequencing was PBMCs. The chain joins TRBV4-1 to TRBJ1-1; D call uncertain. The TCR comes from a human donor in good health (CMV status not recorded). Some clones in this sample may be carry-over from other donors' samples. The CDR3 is CASSQNPPPLPLVNTEAFF. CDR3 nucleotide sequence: TGCGCCAGCAGCCAAAACCCCCCCCCGCTACCCCTTGTGAACACTGAAGCTTTCTTT.